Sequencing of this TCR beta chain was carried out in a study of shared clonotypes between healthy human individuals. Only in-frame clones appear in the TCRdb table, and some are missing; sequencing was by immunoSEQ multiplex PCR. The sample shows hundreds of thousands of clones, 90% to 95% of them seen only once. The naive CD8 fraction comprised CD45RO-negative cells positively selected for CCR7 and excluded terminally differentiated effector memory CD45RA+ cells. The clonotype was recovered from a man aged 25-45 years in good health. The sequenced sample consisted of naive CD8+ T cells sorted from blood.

CDR3 DNA: TGCGCCAGCAGCCTTACGGCGGCTAATCAGCCCCAGCATTTT. Amino acids: CASSLTAANQPQHF. The gene calls are TRBV5-1 and TRBJ1-5; D remains ambiguous. The CDR3 runs 14 residues. V dropped 4 bases and J dropped 4 bases, with 12 bases sitting between them. Germline V gene sequence: CDR1 SGHRS, CDR2 YFSETQ.